The present entry profiles one T cell receptor beta chain with its context. Germline V gene data show CDR1 as MNHNY and CDR2 as SVGAGI (reference sequence). CDR3 size: 16 residues. V lost 5 bases and J lost 6, with 21 bases in between. Assay: immunoSEQ multiplex PCR; the TCRdb copy retains only in-frame clones and omits some. Of about 64,000 clones in the sample, approximately 90% were seen once. This record belongs to a study of blood T cell repertoires in COVID-19. The chain uses TRBV6-6 and TRBJ2-3; D uncertain. The source is a human donor in a cohort sampled during active COVID-19. The sequencing sample was made of peripheral blood. The CDR3 sequence: CASSTPTSTRPDTQYF. In nucleotides, the CDR3 is TGTGCCAGCAGTACCCCGACATCCACCCGACCCGATACGCAGTATTTT.